The sequence of this TCR beta chain was determined in a study of CD8+CD57+ T cells in acquired aplastic anemia. The template for TCR beta VDJ and CDR3 sequence profiling was genomic DNA. TCRdb re-derived calls from the reads in MiXCR, one entry per CDR3 protein. The table has hundreds of thousands of distinct CDR3 sequences, 65% to 80% seen once. V lost 6 bases to trimming and J lost 11 bases, with 11 bases between them. The CDR3 sequence is 11 residues long. The V gene's germline CDR1 is SGHTA and CDR2 FQGNSA. This clonotype was obtained from a human donor in good health, serving as a control. Sequenced: sorted CD4+, CD8+, or CD8+CD57+ T cells (not recorded which) from PBMCs. The chain has TRBV7-2 and TRBJ1-5, with D hard to call. CDR3 in DNA: TGTGCCAGCAGGGAGAGCGGGGCCCAGCATTTT. Its protein is CASRESGAQHF.